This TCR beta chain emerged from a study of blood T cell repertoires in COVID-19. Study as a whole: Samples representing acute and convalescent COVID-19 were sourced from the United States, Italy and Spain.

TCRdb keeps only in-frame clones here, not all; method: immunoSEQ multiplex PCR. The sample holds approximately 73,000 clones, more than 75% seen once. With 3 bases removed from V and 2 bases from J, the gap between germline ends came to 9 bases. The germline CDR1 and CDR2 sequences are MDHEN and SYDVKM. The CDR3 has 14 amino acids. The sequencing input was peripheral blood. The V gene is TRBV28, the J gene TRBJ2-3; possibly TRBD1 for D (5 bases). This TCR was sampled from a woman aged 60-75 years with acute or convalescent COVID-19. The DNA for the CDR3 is TGTGCCAGCAGTTTGGACACGATCACAGATACGCAGTATTTT. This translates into CASSLDTITDTQYF.